Listed below are T cell receptor beta chains from one sample, sequenced in a study of T-cell memory formation after mild COVID-19. TCRdb independently ran MiXCR on the 5' RACE reads; one entry per CDR3 protein. The table has hundreds of thousands of distinct CDR3 sequences, around a sixth seen once. Material for sequencing was PBMCs or a T cell subset sorted from them (not recorded which). Source of these receptors: a man aged 18 to 30 who had mild COVID-19 (a few samples of this study predate the infection). Cell type and time point are not known. Each CDR3 is given with its conserved first and last residue. A D gene is named only where the DNA matches it firmly. Some rows have no size entry. The others give once, few or many, or a class for an expanded clone.

cdr3_aa cdr3_nt j_call v_call d_call clone_size
CASSARDWGEETQYF TGTGCCAGCAGTGCTCGGGACTGGGGGGAGGAGACCCAGTACTTC TRBJ2-5 TRBV12-3/TRBV12-4 . .
CSASRFQGAYEQYF TGCAGTGCTAGTAGGTTCCAAGGGGCCTACGAGCAGTACTTC TRBJ2-7 TRBV20-1 . few
CASIRDLLNTEAFF TGCGCCAGCATCCGGGACCTACTGAACACTGAAGCTTTCTTT TRBJ1-1 TRBV5-1 . few
CASSSAGTRRRQFF TGTGCCAGCAGCTCGGCCGGGACGCGAAGACGGCAGTTCTTC TRBJ2-1 TRBV7-9 . many
CASSQDDRVIRPQHF TGCGCCAGCAGCCAAGACGACCGAGTTATCAGACCCCAGCATTTT TRBJ1-5 TRBV4-1 . .
CASSLPLGSGEQYF TGTGCCAGCAGCTTACCGCTTGGGTCAGGGGAGCAGTACTTC TRBJ2-7 TRBV11-2 . few
CSVEGTGRKYEQYF TGCAGCGTTGAGGGGACAGGGAGAAAATACGAGCAGTACTTC TRBJ2-7 TRBV29-1 TRBD1 .
CASSLSRDLNNEQFF TGTGCCAGCAGCCTGAGCCGGGACCTAAACAATGAGCAGTTCTTC TRBJ2-1 TRBV7-8 . few
CASSIWDIRDEQFF TGTGCCAGCAGCATCTGGGACATCCGGGATGAGCAGTTCTTC TRBJ2-1 TRBV5-5 . many
CASSYRDRGTGELFF TGTGCCAGCAGTTACCGGGACAGGGGTACCGGGGAGCTGTTTTTT TRBJ2-2 TRBV2 TRBD1 few
CASSTGLSNQPQHF TGTGCCAGCAGTACAGGACTTAGCAATCAGCCCCAGCATTTT TRBJ1-5 TRBV6-5 . .
CASSRDRGPAQALHF TGCGCCAGCAGCCGGGACAGGGGGCCTGCACAGGCCCTCCACTTT TRBJ1-6 TRBV4-1 TRBD1 few
CASSVDAGVSTDTQYF TGTGCCAGCAGCGTAGACGCGGGGGTGAGCACAGATACGCAGTATTTT TRBJ2-3 TRBV9 TRBD2 few
CASSSTGEPNYGYTF TGTGCCAGCAGCAGTACAGGAGAACCTAACTATGGCTACACCTTC TRBJ1-2 TRBV28 . few
CASRHSSYEQYF TGTGCCAGCAGGCACAGCTCCTACGAGCAGTACTTC TRBJ2-7 TRBV6-5 . few
CSARDIRSQSNSPLHF TGCAGTGCTAGAGATATCCGCAGCCAGTCTAATTCACCCCTCCACTTT TRBJ1-6 TRBV20-1 . few
CASSLTSPNTEAFF TGTGCCAGCAGTTTAACATCCCCCAACACTGAAGCTTTCTTT TRBJ1-1 TRBV12-3/TRBV12-4 . .